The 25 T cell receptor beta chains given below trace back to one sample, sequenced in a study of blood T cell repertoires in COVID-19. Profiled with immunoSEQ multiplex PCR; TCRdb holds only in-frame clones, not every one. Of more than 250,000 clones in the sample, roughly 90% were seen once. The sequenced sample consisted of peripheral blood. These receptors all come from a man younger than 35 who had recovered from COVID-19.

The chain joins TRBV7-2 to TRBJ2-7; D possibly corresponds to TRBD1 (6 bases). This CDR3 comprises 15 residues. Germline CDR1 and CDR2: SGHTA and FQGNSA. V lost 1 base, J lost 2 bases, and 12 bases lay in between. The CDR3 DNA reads TGTGCCAGCAGCTTAGGGCAGGGGATTGCCTACGAGCAGTACTTC. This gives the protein CASSLGQGIAYEQYF.

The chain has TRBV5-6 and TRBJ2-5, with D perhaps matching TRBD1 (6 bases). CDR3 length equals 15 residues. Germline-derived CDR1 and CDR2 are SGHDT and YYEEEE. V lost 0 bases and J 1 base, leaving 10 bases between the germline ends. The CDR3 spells CASSLARGRQETQYF. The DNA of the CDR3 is TGTGCCAGCAGCTTGGCCAGGGGCCGCCAAGAGACCCAGTACTTC.

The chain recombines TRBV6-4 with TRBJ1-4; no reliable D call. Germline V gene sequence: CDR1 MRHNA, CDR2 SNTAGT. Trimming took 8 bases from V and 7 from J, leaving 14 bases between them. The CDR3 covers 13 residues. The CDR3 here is CASAAGRGEKLFF. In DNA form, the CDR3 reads TGTGCCAGCGCCGCCGGGCGGGGTGAAAAACTGTTTTTT.

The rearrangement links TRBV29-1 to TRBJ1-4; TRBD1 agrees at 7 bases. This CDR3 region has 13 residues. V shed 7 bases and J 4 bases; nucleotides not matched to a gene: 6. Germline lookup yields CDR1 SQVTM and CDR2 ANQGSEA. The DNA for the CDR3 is TGCAGCGCACGACAGGGCCTTAATGAAAAACTGTTTTTT. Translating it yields CSARQGLNEKLFF.

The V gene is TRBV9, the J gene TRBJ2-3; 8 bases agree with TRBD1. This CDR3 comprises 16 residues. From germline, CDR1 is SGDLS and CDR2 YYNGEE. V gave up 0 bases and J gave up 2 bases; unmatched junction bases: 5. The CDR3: CASSVGSRGLTDTQYF. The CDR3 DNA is TGTGCCAGCAGCGTAGGAAGCAGGGGGCTCACAGATACGCAGTATTTT. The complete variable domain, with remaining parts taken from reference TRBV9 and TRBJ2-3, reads DSGVTQTPKHLITATGQRVTLRCSPRSGDLSVYWYQQSLDQGLQFLIQYYNGEERAKGNILERFSAQQFPDLHSELNLSSLELGDSALYFCASSVGSRGLTDTQYFGPGTRLTVL.

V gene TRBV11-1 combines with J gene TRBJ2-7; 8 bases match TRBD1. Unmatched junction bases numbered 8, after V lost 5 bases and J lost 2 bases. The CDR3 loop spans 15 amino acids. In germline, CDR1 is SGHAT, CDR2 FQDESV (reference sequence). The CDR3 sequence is CASSKDRERTYEQYF. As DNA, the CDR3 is TGTGCCAGCAGCAAGGACAGGGAAAGGACCTACGAGCAGTACTTC.

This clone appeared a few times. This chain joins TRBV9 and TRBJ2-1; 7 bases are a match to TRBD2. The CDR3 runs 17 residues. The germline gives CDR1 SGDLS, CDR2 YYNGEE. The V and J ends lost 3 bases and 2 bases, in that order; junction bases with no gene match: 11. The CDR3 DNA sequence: TGTGCCAGCAGCGCCTCCCGGGGGGTGGGCCCCTACAATGAGCAGTTCTTC. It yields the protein CASSASRGVGPYNEQFF.

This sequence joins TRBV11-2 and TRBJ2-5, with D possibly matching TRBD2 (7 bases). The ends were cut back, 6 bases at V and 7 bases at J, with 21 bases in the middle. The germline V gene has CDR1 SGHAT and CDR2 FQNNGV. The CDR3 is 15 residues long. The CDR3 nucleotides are TGTGCCAGCAGTGGTGGGGGGGCCCGTAGTGGGACCCAGTACTTC. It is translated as CASSGGGARSGTQYF.

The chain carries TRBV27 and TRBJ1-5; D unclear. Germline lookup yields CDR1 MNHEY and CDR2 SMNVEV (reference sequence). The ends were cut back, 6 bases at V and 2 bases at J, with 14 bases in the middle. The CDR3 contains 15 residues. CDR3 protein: CASRFNTVGNQPQHF. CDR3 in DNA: TGTGCCAGCAGATTCAATACTGTGGGCAATCAGCCCCAGCATTTT.

CDR3 bases: TGTGCCAGTAGTATAGGCGGAGCTCTTTACAATGAGCAGTTCTTC. This codes for CASSIGGALYNEQFF. The chain uses TRBV19 and TRBJ2-1; no reliable D call. This CDR3 contains 15 residues. V gave up 1 base and J gave up 4 bases, with 11 bases separating them. Germline V gives CDR1 LNHDA, CDR2 SQIVND (reference sequence). Full variable domain (rest looked up from reference TRBV19 and TRBJ2-1): DGGITQSPKYLFRKEGQNVTLSCEQNLNHDAMYWYRQDPGQGLRLIYYSQIVNDFQKGDIAEGYSVSREKKESFPLTVTSAQKNPTAFYLCASSIGGALYNEQFFGPGTRLTVL.

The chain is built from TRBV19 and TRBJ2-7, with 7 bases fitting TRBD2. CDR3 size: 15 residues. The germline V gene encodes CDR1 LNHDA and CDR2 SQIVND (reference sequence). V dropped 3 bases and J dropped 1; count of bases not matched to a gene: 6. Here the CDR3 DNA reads TGTGCCAGTAGTATCGGCGGGGGAGGGTCCTACGAGCAGTACTTC. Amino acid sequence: CASSIGGGGSYEQYF.

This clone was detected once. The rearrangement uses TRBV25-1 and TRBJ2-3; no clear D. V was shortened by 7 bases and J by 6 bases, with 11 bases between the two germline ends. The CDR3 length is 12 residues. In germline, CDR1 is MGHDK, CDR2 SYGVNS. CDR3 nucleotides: TGTGCCAGCACTTATGAGTCGGATACGCAGTATTTT. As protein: CASTYESDTQYF.

The CDR3 sequence: CSVERGQGNYGYTF. The CDR3 region has the DNA TGCAGCGTTGAAAGAGGACAGGGGAACTATGGCTACACCTTC. V is TRBV29-1 and J is TRBJ1-2; 9 bases are a match to TRBD1. V was clipped by 2 bases and J by 2 bases; unmatched bases: 3. The germline CDR1 and CDR2 sequences are SQVTM and ANQGSEA. The CDR3 runs to 14 residues.

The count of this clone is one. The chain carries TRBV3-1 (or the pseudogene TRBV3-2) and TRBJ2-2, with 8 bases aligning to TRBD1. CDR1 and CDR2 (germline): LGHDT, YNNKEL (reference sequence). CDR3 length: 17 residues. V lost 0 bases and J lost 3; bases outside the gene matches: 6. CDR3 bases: TGTGCCAGCAGCCAAGAGGTCTACAGGGGGTACACCGGGGAGCTGTTTTTT. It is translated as CASSQEVYRGYTGELFF.

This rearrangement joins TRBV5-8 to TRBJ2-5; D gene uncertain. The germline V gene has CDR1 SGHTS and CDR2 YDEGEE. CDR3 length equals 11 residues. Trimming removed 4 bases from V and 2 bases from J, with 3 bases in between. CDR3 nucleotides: TGTGCCAGCAGCCTGCAAGAGACCCAGTACTTC. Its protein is CASSLQETQYF. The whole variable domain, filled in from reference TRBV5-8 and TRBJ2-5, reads EAGVTQSPTHLIKTRGQQATLRCSPISGHTSVYWYQQALGLGLQFLLWYDEGEERNRGNFPPRFSGRQFPNYSSELNVNALELEDSALYLCASSLQETQYFGPGTRLLVL.

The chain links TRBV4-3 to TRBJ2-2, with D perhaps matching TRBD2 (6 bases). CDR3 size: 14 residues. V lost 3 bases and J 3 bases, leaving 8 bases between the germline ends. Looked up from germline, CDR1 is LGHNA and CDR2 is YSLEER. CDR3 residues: CASSHSGDTGELFF. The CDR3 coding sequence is TGCGCCAGCAGCCATTCGGGGGACACCGGGGAGCTGTTTTTT.

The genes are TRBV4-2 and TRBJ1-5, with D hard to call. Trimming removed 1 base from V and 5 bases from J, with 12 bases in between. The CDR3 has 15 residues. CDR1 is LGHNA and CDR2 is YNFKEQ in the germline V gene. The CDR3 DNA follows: TGTGCCAGCAGCCAAGGGTTCGGGGTCCATCAGCCCCAGCATTTT. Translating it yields CASSQGFGVHQPQHF.

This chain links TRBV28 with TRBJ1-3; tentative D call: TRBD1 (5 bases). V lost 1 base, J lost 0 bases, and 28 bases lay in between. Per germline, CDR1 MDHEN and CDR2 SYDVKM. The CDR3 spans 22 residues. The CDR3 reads CASSLFPLAGLGNSNSGNTIYF. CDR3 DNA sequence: TGTGCCAGCAGTTTATTCCCCCTAGCGGGACTGGGAAACTCAAACTCTGGAAACACCATATATTTT.

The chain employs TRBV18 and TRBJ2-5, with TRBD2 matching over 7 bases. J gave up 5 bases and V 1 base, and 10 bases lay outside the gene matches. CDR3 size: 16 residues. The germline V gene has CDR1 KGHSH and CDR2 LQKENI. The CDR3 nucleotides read TGTGCCAGCTCACCACGTAAGGGAGGGTTTTTGGAGACCCAGTACTTC. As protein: CASSPRKGGFLETQYF.

The CDR3 nucleotides are TGTGCCAGCAGTGTCGGACTAGCGGGAGTAAATGAGCAGTTCTTC. Its protein is CASSVGLAGVNEQFF. The rearrangement joins TRBV27 to TRBJ2-1; TRBD2 matches 13 bases. The CDR3 runs 15 residues. Trimming cost V 5 bases and J 7 bases; bases outside gene matches: 5. CDR1 and CDR2 from the germline V gene are MNHEY and SMNVEV (reference sequence).

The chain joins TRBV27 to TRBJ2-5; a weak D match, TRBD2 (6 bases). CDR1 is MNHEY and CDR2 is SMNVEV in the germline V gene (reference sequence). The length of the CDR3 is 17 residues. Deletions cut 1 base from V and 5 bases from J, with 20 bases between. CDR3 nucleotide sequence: TGTGCCAGCAGTTTATGGCCGCCAGCCCGGGCGGGGGAGACCCAGTACTTC. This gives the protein CASSLWPPARAGETQYF.

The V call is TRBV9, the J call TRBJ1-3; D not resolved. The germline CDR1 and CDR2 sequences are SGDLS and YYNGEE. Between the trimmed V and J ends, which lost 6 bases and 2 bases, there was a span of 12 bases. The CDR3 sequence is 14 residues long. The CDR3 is CASTATTTGNTIYF. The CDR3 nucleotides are TGTGCCAGCACCGCAACTACCACTGGAAACACCATATATTTT.

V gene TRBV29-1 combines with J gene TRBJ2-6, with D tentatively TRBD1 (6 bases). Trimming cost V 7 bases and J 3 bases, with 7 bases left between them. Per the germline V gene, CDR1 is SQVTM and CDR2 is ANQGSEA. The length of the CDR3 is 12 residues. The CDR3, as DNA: TGCAGCGCAGGGGATGGGGCCAACGTCCTGACTTTC. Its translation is CSAGDGANVLTF.

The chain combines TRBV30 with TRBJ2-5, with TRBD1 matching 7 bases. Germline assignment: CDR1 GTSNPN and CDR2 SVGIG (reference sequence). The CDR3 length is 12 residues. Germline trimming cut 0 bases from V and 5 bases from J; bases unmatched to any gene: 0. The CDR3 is CAWSVQGETQYF. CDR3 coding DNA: TGTGCCTGGAGTGTACAGGGGGAGACCCAGTACTTC.

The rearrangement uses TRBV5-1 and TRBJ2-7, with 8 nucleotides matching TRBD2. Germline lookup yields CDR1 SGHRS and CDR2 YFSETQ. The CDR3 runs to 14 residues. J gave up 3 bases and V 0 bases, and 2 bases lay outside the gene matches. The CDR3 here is CASSLGGLVYEQYF. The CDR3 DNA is TGCGCCAGCAGCTTGGGGGGACTAGTCTACGAGCAGTACTTC.